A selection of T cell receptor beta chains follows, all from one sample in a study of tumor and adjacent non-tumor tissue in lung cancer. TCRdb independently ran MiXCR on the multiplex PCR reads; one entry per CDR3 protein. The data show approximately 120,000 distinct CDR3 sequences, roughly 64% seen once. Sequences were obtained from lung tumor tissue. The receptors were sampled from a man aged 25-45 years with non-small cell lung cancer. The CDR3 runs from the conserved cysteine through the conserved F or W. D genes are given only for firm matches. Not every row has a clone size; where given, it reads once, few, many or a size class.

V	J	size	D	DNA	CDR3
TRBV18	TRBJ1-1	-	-	TGTGCCAGCTCACCACAGGTAGAGGGCATTGAAGCTTTCTTT	CASSPQVEGIEAFF
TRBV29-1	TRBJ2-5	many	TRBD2	TGCAGCGCCGGGACTAGCGGGCTTGAGACCCAGTACTTC	CSAGTSGLETQYF
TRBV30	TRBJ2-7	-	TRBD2	TGTGCCTGGAGTCGGGAGGGCTGGGACAAGCAGTACTTC	CAWSREGWDKQYF
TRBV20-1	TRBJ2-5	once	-	TGCTGTGCGAGAAGGTGGGCGGGACTGGCGCGAGAGACCCAGTACTTC	CCARRWAGLARETQYF
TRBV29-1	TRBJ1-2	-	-	-	CSADWGYGNTF
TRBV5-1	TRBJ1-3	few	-	TGCGCCAGCAGCTCACAGGGCTCTGGAAACACCATATATTTT	CASSSQGSGNTIYF
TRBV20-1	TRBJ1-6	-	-	TGCAGTGGGCGATCTGGGAACGATAATTCACCCCTCCACTTT	CSGRSGNDNSPLHF
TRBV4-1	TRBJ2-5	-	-	TGCGCCAGGAGCCAAGAGACTCCTCCCATAGGCTCCCAGTACTTC	CARSQETPPIGSQYF
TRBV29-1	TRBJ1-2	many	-	TGCAGCGTTGATGGGGTGGATACGACCCCATATGGCTACACCTTC	CSVDGVDTTPYGYTF
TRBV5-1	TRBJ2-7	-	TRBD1	TGCGCCAGCAGCACCGGACGGACAGGACCAAGCTACGAGCAGTACTTC	CASSTGRTGPSYEQYF
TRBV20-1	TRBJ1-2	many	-	TGCAGTGCTAGAGTTCCGGGGGGCGACTATGGCTACACCTTC	CSARVPGGDYGYTF
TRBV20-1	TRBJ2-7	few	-	TGCAGTGCAACCGGGACGGGCTACGAGCAGTACTTC	CSATGTGYEQYF
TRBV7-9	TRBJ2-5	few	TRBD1	TGTGCCAGCATCAGCCGGGACAGGGGTGAGGAGACCCAGTACTTC	CASISRDRGEETQYF
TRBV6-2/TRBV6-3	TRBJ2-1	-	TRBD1	TGTGCCGGCAGTTGGAGACAGGGCGAGCAGTTCTTC	CAGSWRQGEQFF
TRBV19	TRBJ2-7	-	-	TGTGCCAGTAGTATTGACGGCTCCTACGAGCAGTACTTC	CASSIDGSYEQYF
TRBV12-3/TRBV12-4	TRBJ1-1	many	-	TGTGCCAGCAGTTTTGTCGGATACACTGAAGCTTTCTTT	CASSFVGYTEAFF
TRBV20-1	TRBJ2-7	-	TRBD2	TGCAGTGCTAGACCTTCTAGCGGGGGGAGAGGCGAGCGGTACTTC	CSARPSSGGRGERYF
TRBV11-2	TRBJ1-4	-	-	TGTGCAAGCAGCCGTGACGGCGCAACTAATGAAAAACTGTCTTTT	CASSRDGATNEKLSF
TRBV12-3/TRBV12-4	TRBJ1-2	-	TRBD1	TGTGCCAACACCCCTCGGGACAGAGCGGCGCGCGGCTACACCTTC	CANTPRDRAARGYTF
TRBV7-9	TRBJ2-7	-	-	TGTGCCAACAGCTTTTCCGACACCAACGGGGAGCAGTACTTC	CANSFSDTNGEQYF
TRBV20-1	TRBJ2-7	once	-	TGCAGTGCCCCCCGCGTGGGACGGAGCTCCTACGAGCAATACTTC	CSAPRVGRSSYEQYF
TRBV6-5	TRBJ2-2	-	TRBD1	TGTGCCTGCAGTTATGGGACAGTGAACACCGGGGAGCTGTTTTTT	CACSYGTVNTGELFF
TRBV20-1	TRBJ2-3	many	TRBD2	TGCAGTGCTATGACTAGCGGGAGAACAGATACGCAGTATTTT	CSAMTSGRTDTQYF
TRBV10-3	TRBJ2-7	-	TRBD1	TGTGCCATCAATGAGCCGGATAACAGGGGCAACAAGCAGTACTTC	CAINEPDNRGNKQYF
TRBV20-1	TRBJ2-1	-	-	TGCAGTGCTAGGCGTCTTGGATCCTACAATAAGCAGTTCTTC	CSARRLGSYNKQFF
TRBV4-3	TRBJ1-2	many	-	TGCGCCAGCAGCCATCCGGGGCAGAACGGCTACACCTTC	CASSHPGQNGYTF
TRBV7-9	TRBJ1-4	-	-	TGTGCCAGCAGCTTGGCCGATGAAAAACTGTTTTTT	CASSLADEKLFF
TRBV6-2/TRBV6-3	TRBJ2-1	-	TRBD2	TGTGCCAGCAGTTACATCCCCGGGGGGGGAGCTCCAATCTACAATGAGCAGTTCTTC	CASSYIPGGGAPIYNEQFF
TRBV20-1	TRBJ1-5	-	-	TGCAGTGTTAACCGCAGGGAAGAGGGAGACTATCAGCCCCAGCATTTT	CSVNRREEGDYQPQHF